The rows below give T cell receptor beta chains drawn from one sample of a study of CD8 T cells in ankylosing spondylitis. Using its own MiXCR run on the 5' RACE reads, TCRdb lists one record per CDR3 protein. The profile shows under 250,000 distinct CDR3 sequences, around 8% of them singletons. Sequenced material: blood, either unsorted or a sorted T cell fraction (not recorded which). Receptors were obtained from a female donor with ankylosing spondylitis or in good health (not recorded which). The CDR3 runs from the conserved cysteine through the conserved F or W. The D gene is left open where the match is weak. Not every row has a clone size; where given, it reads once, few, many or a size class.

abundance	d_gene	j_gene	v_gene	CDR3aa	CDR3nt
many	.	TRBJ1-4	TRBV6-5	CASSPSGGVGEKLFF	TGTGCCAGCAGTCCCTCGGGGGGGGTCGGTGAAAAACTGTTTTTT
few	.	TRBJ2-1	TRBV7-9	CASPSTPLSDEQFF	TGTGCCAGCCCTTCCACCCCACTTTCGGATGAGCAGTTCTTC
many	TRBD2	TRBJ2-1	TRBV12-3/TRBV12-4	CASSPEGRAYNEQFF	TGTGCCAGCAGTCCCGAGGGGAGGGCCTACAATGAGCAGTTCTTC
.	.	TRBJ2-7	TRBV10-1	CASSAGTWSEQYF	TGCGCCAGCAGTGCAGGGACCTGGTCCGAGCAGTACTTC
many	.	TRBJ1-1	TRBV5-4	CASSAGLNTEAFF	TGTGCCAGCAGCGCGGGCTTAAACACTGAAGCTTTCTTT
many	.	TRBJ2-7	TRBV5-1	CASSSGVPPYEQYF	TGCGCCAGCAGCTCGGGGGTACCACCCTACGAGCAGTACTTC
few	.	TRBJ2-7	TRBV5-1	CASSLASQTYEQYF	TGCGCCAGCAGCTTAGCTAGCCAGACCTACGAGCAGTACTTC
many	.	TRBJ1-1	TRBV20-1	CSPMGQVEAFF	TGCAGTCCAATGGGGCAGGTTGAAGCTTTCTTT
many	TRBD2	TRBJ2-1	TRBV20-1	CSAEASGSNEQFF	TGCAGTGCTGAGGCTAGCGGGAGTAATGAGCAGTTCTTC
many	.	TRBJ2-5	TRBV5-1	CASSLTGTETQYF	TGCGCCAGCAGCTTGACCGGGACTGAGACCCAGTACTTC
few	.	TRBJ2-5	TRBV7-9	CASSTRQFQETQYF	TGTGCCAGCAGCACCAGACAGTTCCAAGAGACCCAGTACTTC